This T cell receptor beta chain comes out of a study of T cell responses to AZD1222 COVID-19 vaccine. As regards this clone: Antigen specificity is unknown.

Notes on the study in general: Spike-specific TCR depth and breadth grew after two AZD1222 doses.

CDR1 MDHEN and CDR2 SYDVKM come from the germline V gene. Trimming stripped 0 bases from V and 2 bases from J, with 8 bases between. This CDR3 is built from 14 residues. Libraries were prepared by immunoSEQ multiplex PCR; TCRdb keeps only in-frame clonotypes and omits some of them. The sample carries about 85,000 clones, around 85% recorded once. V and J are TRBV28 and TRBJ2-7; D is possibly TRBD1 (6 bases). This receptor was obtained from an adult in good health. Here the sequenced sample was peripheral blood, taken on day 0 of AZD1222 vaccination. The CDR3: CASSLWAGAYEQYF. The DNA for the CDR3 is TGTGCCAGCAGTTTATGGGCAGGGGCCTACGAGCAGTACTTC.